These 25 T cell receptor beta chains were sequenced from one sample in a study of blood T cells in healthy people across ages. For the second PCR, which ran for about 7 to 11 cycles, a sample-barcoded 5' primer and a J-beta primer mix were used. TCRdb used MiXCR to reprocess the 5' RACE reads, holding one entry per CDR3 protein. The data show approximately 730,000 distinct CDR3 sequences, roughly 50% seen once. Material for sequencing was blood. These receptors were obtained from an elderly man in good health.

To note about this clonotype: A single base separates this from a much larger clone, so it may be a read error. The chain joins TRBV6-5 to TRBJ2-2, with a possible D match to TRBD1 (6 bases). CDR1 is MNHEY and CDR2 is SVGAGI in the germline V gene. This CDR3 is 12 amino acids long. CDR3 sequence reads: CASVGGLGELFF. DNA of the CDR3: TGTGCTAGTGTTGGGGGCCTCGGGGAGCTGTTTTTT.

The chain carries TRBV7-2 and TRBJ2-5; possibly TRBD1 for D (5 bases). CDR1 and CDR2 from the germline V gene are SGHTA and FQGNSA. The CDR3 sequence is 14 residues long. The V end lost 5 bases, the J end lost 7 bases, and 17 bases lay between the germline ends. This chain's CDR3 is CASSPHSIRGTQYF. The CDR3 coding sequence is TGTGCCAGCAGCCCCCATAGTATTAGGGGGACCCAGTACTTC.

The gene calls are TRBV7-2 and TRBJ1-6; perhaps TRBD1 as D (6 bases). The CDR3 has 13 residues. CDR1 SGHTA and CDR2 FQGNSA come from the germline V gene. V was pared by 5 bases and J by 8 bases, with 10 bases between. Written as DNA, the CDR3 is TGTGCCAGCAGCCCCGCAGGGGATTCACCCCTCCACTTT. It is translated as CASSPAGDSPLHF.

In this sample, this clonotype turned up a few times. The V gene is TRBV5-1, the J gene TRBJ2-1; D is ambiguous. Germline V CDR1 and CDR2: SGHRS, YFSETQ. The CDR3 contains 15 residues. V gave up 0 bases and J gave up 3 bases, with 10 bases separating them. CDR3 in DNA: TGCGCCAGCAGCTTGGAGCAGGCTGGCTACAATGAGCAGTTCTTC. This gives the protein CASSLEQAGYNEQFF.

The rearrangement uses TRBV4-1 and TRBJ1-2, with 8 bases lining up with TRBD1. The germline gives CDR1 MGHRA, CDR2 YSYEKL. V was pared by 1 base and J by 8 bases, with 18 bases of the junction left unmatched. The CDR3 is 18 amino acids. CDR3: CASSQAGQATRILWGYTF. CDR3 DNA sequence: TGCGCCAGCAGCCAAGCGGGACAGGCCACCCGTATTTTGTGGGGCTACACCTTC.

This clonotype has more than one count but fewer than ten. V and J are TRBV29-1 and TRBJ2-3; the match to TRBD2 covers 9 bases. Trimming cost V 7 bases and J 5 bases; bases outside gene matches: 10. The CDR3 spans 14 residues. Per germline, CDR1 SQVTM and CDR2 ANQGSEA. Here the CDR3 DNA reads TGCAGCGGAGGGGTAGCGGGAGTTGTAGATACGCAGTATTTT. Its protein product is CSGGVAGVVDTQYF.

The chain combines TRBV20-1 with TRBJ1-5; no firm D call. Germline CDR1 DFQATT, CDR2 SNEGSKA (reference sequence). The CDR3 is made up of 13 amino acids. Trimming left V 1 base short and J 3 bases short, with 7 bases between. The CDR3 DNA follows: TGCAGTGCTAGAGCCACAGCCAATCAGCCCCAGCATTTT. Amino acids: CSARATANQPQHF.

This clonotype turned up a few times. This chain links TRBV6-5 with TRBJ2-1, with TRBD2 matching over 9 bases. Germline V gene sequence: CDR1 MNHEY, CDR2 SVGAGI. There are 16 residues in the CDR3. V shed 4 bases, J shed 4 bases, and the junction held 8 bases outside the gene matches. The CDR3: CASSSRIAGAYNEQFF. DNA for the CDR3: TGTGCCAGCAGTTCGAGAATAGCGGGGGCTTACAATGAGCAGTTCTTC.

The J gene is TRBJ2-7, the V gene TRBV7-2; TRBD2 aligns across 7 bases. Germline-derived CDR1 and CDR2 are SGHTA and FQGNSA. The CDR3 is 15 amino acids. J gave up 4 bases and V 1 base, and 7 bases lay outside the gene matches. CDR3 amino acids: CASSLVLSGIYEQYF. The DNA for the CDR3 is TGTGCCAGCAGCTTAGTTTTGAGCGGGATTTACGAGCAGTACTTC.

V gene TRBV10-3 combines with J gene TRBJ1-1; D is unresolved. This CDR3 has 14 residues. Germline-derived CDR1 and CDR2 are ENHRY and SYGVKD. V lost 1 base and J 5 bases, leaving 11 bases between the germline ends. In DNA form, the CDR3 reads TGTGCCATCAGTGAGTTGGCTCGAGGGACTGAAGCTTTCTTT. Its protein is CAISELARGTEAFF.

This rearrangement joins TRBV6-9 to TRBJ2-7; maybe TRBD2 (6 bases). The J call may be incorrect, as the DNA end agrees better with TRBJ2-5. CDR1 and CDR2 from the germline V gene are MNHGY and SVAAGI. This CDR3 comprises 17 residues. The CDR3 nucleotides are TGTGCCAGCAGTTATTTAGCCGGGACTCTCGTACAAGAGACCCAGTACTTC. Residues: CASSYLAGTLVQETQYF.

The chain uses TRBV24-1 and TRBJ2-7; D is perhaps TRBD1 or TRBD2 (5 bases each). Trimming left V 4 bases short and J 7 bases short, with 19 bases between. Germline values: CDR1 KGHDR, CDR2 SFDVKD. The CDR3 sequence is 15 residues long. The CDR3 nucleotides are TGTGCCACCAGTGAGCCGGGACGTACTTGGGATGAGCAGTACTTC. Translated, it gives CATSEPGRTWDEQYF.

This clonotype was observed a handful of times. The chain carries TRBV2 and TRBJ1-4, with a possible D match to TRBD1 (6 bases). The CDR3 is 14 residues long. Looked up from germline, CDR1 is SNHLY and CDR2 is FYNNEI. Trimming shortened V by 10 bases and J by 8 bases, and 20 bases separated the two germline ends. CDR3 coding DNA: TGTGCCACCAAAAGGGGGGGGGCTCGGGAAAAACTGTTTTTT. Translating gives CATKRGGAREKLFF.

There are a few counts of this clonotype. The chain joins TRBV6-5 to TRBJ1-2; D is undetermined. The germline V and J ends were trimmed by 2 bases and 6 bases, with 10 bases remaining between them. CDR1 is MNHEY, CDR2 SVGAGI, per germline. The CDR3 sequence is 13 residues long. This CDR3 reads CASSYHQVNGYTF. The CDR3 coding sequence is TGTGCCAGCAGTTACCATCAGGTGAATGGCTACACCTTC.

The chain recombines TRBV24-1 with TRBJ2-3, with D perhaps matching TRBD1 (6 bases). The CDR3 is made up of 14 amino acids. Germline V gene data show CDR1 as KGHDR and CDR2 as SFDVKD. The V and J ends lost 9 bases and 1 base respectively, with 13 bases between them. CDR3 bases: TGTGCCACCGCGAGGACAGCGGGCACAGATACGCAGTATTTT. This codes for CATARTAGTDTQYF.

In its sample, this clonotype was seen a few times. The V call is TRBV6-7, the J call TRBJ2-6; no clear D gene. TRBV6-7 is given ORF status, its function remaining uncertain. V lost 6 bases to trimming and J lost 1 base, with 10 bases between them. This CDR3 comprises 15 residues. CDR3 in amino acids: CASRTPGSGANVLTF. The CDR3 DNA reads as TGTGCCAGCAGAACCCCCGGATCTGGGGCCAACGTCCTGACTTTC.

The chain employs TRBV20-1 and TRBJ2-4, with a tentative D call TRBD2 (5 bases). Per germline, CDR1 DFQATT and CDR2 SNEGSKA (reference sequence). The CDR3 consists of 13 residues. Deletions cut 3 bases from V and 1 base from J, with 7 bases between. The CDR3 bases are TGCAGTGCTAGTTGGGAGGCCAAAAACATTCAGTACTTC. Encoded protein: CSASWEAKNIQYF.

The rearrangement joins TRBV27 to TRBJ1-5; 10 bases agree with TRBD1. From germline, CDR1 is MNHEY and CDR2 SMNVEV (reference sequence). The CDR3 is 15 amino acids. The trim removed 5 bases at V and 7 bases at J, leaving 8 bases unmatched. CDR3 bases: TGTGCCAGCAGTCAAGGGACAGGGGCCAACCAGCCCCAGCATTTT. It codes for CASSQGTGANQPQHF.

CDR3 loop: CASSYFPGGTSTDTQYF. The CDR3 nucleotides read TGTGCCAGCAGTTACTTTCCAGGGGGCACTAGCACAGATACGCAGTATTTT. The V gene is TRBV6-5, the J gene TRBJ2-3; 8 bases are a match to TRBD1. CDR3 length equals 17 residues. Germline V gene data show CDR1 as MNHEY and CDR2 as SVGAGI. Trimming cost V 1 base and J 0 bases; bases outside gene matches: 6.

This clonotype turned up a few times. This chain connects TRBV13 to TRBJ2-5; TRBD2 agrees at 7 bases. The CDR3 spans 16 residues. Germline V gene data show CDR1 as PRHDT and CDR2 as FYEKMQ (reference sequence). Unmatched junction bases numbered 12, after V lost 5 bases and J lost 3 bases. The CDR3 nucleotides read TGTGCCAGCAGCCCGGGGGGTGCGGGGAAAGAAGAGACCCAGTACTTC. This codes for CASSPGGAGKEETQYF.

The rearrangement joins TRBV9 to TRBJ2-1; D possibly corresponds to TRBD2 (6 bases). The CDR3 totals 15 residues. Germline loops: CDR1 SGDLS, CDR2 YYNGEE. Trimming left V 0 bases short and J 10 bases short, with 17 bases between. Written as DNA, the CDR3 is TGTGCCAGCAGCGTAGCGGGGACTCCGGCCGGCGAGCAGTTCTTC. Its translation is CASSVAGTPAGEQFF.

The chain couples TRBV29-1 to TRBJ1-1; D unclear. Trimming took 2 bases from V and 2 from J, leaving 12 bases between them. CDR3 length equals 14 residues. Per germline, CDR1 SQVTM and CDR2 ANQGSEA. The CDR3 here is CSVEKAGRNTEAFF. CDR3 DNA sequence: TGCAGCGTTGAAAAAGCGGGTCGTAACACTGAAGCTTTCTTT.

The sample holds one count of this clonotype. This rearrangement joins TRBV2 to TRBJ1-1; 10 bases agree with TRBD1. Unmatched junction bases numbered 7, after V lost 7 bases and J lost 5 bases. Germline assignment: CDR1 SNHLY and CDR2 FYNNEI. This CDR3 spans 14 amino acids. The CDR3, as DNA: TGTGCCAGCAACCGACAGGGGGCTTTAACTGAAGCTTTCTTT. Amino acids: CASNRQGALTEAFF.

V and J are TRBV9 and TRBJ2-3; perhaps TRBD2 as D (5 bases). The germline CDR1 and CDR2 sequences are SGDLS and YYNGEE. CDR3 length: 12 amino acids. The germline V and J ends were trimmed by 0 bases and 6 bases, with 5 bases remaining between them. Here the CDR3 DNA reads TGTGCCAGCAGCGTAGCGGGGGATACGCAGTATTTT. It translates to CASSVAGDTQYF.

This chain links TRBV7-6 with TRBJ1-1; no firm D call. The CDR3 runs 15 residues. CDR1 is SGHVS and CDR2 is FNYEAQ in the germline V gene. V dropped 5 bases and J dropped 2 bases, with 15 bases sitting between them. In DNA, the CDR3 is TGTGCCAGCAGCCCCCCGGTGGGAACAAACACTGAAGCTTTCTTT. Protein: CASSPPVGTNTEAFF.